These 20 T cell receptor beta chains came from one sample sequenced in a study of blood T cell repertoires in COVID-19. Assay used: immunoSEQ multiplex PCR; TCRdb lists only in-frame clones, some missing. The sample lists some 300,000 clones; about 90% were seen once. Specimen: PBMCs or T cells enriched from blood (not recorded which). The source is a woman aged 18-30 years with acute COVID-19.

The J gene is TRBJ2-2, the V gene TRBV19; tentative D call: TRBD1 (5 bases). The germline CDR1 and CDR2 sequences are LNHDA and SQIVND (reference sequence). V was pared by 1 base and J by 5 bases, with 11 bases between. The CDR3 covers 15 residues. CDR3 protein: CASSIVPGLTGELFF. The CDR3 DNA is TGTGCCAGTAGTATAGTCCCAGGGTTAACCGGGGAGCTGTTTTTT. The full variable domain, completed using reference TRBV19 and TRBJ2-2, is DGGITQSPKYLFRKEGQNVTLSCEQNLNHDAMYWYRQDPGQGLRLIYYSQIVNDFQKGDIAEGYSVSREKKESFPLTVTSAQKNPTAFYLCASSIVPGLTGELFFGEGSRLTVL.

The count of this clone is one. The chain uses TRBV7-9 and TRBJ2-7, with no clear D. Trimming cost V 0 bases and J 6 bases, with 6 bases left between them. Germline CDR1 SEHNR, CDR2 FQNEAQ (reference sequence). The CDR3 covers 12 residues. This CDR3 is CASSLASGEQYF. The CDR3 region has the DNA TGTGCCAGCAGCTTAGCGTCGGGCGAGCAGTACTTC.

A few counts support this clone. The chain employs TRBV7-9 and TRBJ2-7; 7 nucleotides match TRBD2. Germline V CDR1 and CDR2: SEHNR, FQNEAQ (reference sequence). This CDR3 has 16 residues. Germline trimming cut 4 bases from V and 2 bases from J; bases unmatched to any gene: 11. The CDR3 is CASSYLQRESPYEQYF. CDR3 DNA sequence: TGTGCCAGCAGCTACCTCCAGCGGGAATCGCCCTACGAGCAGTACTTC.

DNA for the CDR3: TGTGCCAGCAGTTTGTCGCAGGGGGCCGTAGATACGCAGTATTTT. Encoded protein: CASSLSQGAVDTQYF. V usage is TRBV28 and J usage is TRBJ2-3; 8 bases match TRBD1. CDR3 length: 15 residues. Germline CDR1 reads MDHEN; CDR2 reads SYDVKM. The ends lost 3 bases at V and 5 bases at J; junction bases unmatched: 7.

This rearrangement joins TRBV7-2 to TRBJ2-4; tentatively, D is TRBD2 (6 bases). The CDR3 runs 16 residues. Germline V lookup: CDR1 SGHTA, CDR2 FQGNSA. V was trimmed by 1 base and J by 0 bases, leaving 10 bases between them. The CDR3 sequence: CASSLVPGVAKNIQYF. The CDR3 DNA follows: TGTGCCAGCAGCTTAGTTCCGGGAGTAGCCAAAAACATTCAGTACTTC.

The chain uses TRBV19 and TRBJ1-1; the D gene is possibly TRBD1 (6 bases). Deletions cut 5 bases from V and 6 bases from J, with 22 bases between. In germline, CDR1 is LNHDA, CDR2 SQIVND (reference sequence). The CDR3 loop spans 16 amino acids. The CDR3 sequence: CASSPGGLTERAEAFF. As DNA, the CDR3 is TGTGCCAGTAGTCCTGGGGGCCTCACTGAAAGGGCTGAAGCTTTCTTT.

This sequence joins TRBV29-1 and TRBJ2-7, with 12 bases identical to TRBD2. Germline loops: CDR1 SQVTM, CDR2 ANQGSEA. This CDR3 is built from 15 residues. V was clipped by 7 bases and J by 3 bases; unmatched bases: 10. CDR3 residues: CSATSGSWRNYEQYF. Here the CDR3 DNA reads TGCAGCGCGACTAGCGGGAGTTGGCGTAACTACGAGCAGTACTTC.

The genes are TRBV28 and TRBJ2-7; 8 nucleotides line up with TRBD1. With 5 bases clipped from V and 2 bases from J, the junction kept 8 bases outside the gene matches. The CDR3 totals 15 residues. Germline lookup yields CDR1 MDHEN and CDR2 SYDVKM. The CDR3 here is CASSRESGGPYEQYF. The CDR3 DNA is TGTGCCAGCAGTCGAGAATCAGGGGGCCCCTACGAGCAGTACTTC. Based on the CDR3 plus reference TRBV28 and TRBJ2-7, the full variable domain is DVKVTQSSRYLVKRTGEKVFLECVQDMDHENMFWYRQDPGLGLRLIYFSYDVKMKEKGDIPEGYSVSREKKERFSLILESASTNQTSMYLCASSRESGGPYEQYFGPGTRLTVT.

The chain couples TRBV27 to TRBJ2-5, with 7 bases identical to TRBD2. CDR3 size: 14 residues. Per germline, CDR1 MNHEY and CDR2 SMNVEV (reference sequence). J was trimmed by 2 bases and V by 10 bases; bases with no gene match: 10. The CDR3 DNA sequence: TGTGCCACCTGGTCGCTAGCGGAGCAAGAGACCCAGTACTTC. Protein sequence: CATWSLAEQETQYF.

This chain links TRBV24-1 with TRBJ1-2; no firm D call. Germline CDR1 is KGHDR and CDR2 is SFDVKD. CDR3 length: 12 residues. V lost 5 bases and J lost 5, with 8 bases in between. The CDR3 DNA follows: TGTGCCACCAGTGCGGCGGATTATGGCTACACCTTC. Its translation is CATSAADYGYTF.

The gene calls are TRBV27 and TRBJ1-1; TRBD1 is a possible D gene (6 bases). The CDR3 runs to 13 residues. Germline V lookup: CDR1 MNHEY, CDR2 SMNVEV (reference sequence). V was pared by 2 bases and J by 9 bases, with 13 bases between. The CDR3 DNA reads TGTGCCAGCAGTTTAAGAGGGACATACAAAGCTTTCTTT. Amino acids: CASSLRGTYKAFF.

The genes are TRBV20-1 and TRBJ2-1; no reliable D call. Between the trimmed V and J ends, which lost 4 bases and 4 bases, there was a span of 5 bases. The CDR3 extends over 11 amino acids. Germline V CDR1 and CDR2: DFQATT, SNEGSKA (reference sequence). The CDR3 reads CSATQYNEQFF. The CDR3 DNA sequence: TGCAGTGCTACCCAATACAATGAGCAGTTCTTC.

The genes are TRBV14 and TRBJ1-3; no definite D call. Between the trimmed V and J ends, which lost 6 bases and 0 bases, there was a span of 9 bases. Germline V lookup: CDR1 SGHDN, CDR2 FVKESK. The CDR3 has 14 residues. The chain's CDR3 is CASSHDFSGNTIYF. CDR3 sequence (DNA): TGTGCCAGCAGTCATGACTTCTCTGGAAACACCATATATTTT.

The gene calls are TRBV28 and TRBJ1-1; D is unclear. Trimming stripped 5 bases from V and 11 bases from J, with 15 bases between. CDR3 length equals 12 residues. Germline CDR1 and CDR2: MDHEN and SYDVKM. CDR3 bases: TGTGCCAGCAGTCCCTATCTGGGAGGGGCTTTCTTT. This codes for CASSPYLGGAFF.

This clone was detected once. This rearrangement joins TRBV6-1 to TRBJ1-3, with unresolved D. Trimming stripped 0 bases from V and 1 base from J, with 10 bases between. This CDR3 comprises 16 residues. The germline V gene encodes CDR1 MNHNS and CDR2 SASEGT. The chain's CDR3 is CASSEAVHPSGNTIYF. The CDR3, as DNA: TGTGCCAGCAGTGAAGCGGTACACCCGTCTGGAAACACCATATATTTT.

Worth noting for this clone: Different DNA sequences within this sample yield the same CDR3. The rearrangement joins TRBV28 to TRBJ2-1; 9 bases align to TRBD2. CDR3 length: 15 residues. The ends lost 3 bases at V and 4 bases at J; junction bases unmatched: 4. Germline V gene data show CDR1 as MDHEN and CDR2 as SYDVKM. CDR3 nucleotide sequence: TGTGCCAGCAGTTTGGGCGGGAGGGCTTACAATGAGCAGTTCTTC. Protein sequence: CASSLGGRAYNEQFF.

In this sample, this clone turned up once. This rearrangement joins TRBV27 to TRBJ2-3; 7 bases map to TRBD1. Looked up from germline, CDR1 is MNHEY and CDR2 is SMNVEV (reference sequence). J was trimmed by 6 bases and V by 0 bases; bases with no gene match: 9. The CDR3 runs 16 residues. CDR3 sequence reads: CASSLSATGAPDTQYF. Written as DNA, the CDR3 is TGTGCCAGCAGTTTATCGGCAACAGGGGCGCCGGATACGCAGTATTTT.

The rearrangement joins TRBV5-1 to TRBJ2-1, with 15 positions matching TRBD2. Germline trimming cut 4 bases from V and 7 bases from J; bases unmatched to any gene: 9. CDR3 length: 17 amino acids. The germline V gene encodes CDR1 SGHRS and CDR2 YFSETQ. The CDR3 bases are TGCGCCAGCAGCCCAGGACTAGCGGGAGGGCGAGGGAATGAGCAGTTCTTC. Translating gives CASSPGLAGGRGNEQFF.

V gene TRBV7-9 combines with J gene TRBJ1-6, with D possibly matching TRBD1 (5 bases). This CDR3 has 13 residues. Trimming cost V 0 bases and J 13 bases, with 10 bases left between them. Germline V gene data show CDR1 as SEHNR and CDR2 as FQNEAQ (reference sequence). CDR3 in amino acids: CASSLAQGSPLHF. CDR3 DNA: TGTGCCAGCAGCTTAGCCCAGGGATCGCCCCTCCACTTT.

This chain links TRBV28 with TRBJ1-1, with D perhaps TRBD1 (5 bases). The CDR3 contains 15 residues. Germline CDR1 reads MDHEN; CDR2 reads SYDVKM. V lost 2 bases, J lost 2 bases, and 12 bases lay in between. CDR3 residues: CASSLDGGVNTEAFF. The CDR3 DNA reads as TGTGCCAGCAGTTTAGACGGAGGGGTAAACACTGAAGCTTTCTTT.